Listed below are T cell receptor beta chains from one sample, sequenced in a study of shared clonotypes between healthy human individuals. Clones were read by immunoSEQ multiplex PCR, and TCRdb kept only the in-frame ones, dropping some. The sample lists more than 900,000 clones; 78% were seen once. The specimen was memory CD4+ T cells from PBMCs. The receptors originated from a young man in good health. Some clones in this sample may be carry-over from other donors' samples. Each CDR3 is given with its conserved first and last residue. The order of the fields is V gene, clone size, J gene, D gene, CDR3 protein, CDR3 DNA. D genes are given only for firm matches. Rows may omit the clone size; those that give it use once, few, many or a size class.

>TRBV28|.|TRBJ1-1|TRBD1
CASSFGTGVWPTVNTEAFF
TGTGCCAGCAGTTTTGGGACAGGGGTTTGGCCGACGGTGAACACTGAAGCTTTCTTT
>TRBV6-5|.|TRBJ1-2|TRBD1
CASSLSGQGSRGYTF
TGTGCCAGCAGTTTATCGGGACAGGGGTCAAGAGGCTACACCTTC
>TRBV5-4|.|TRBJ1-1|.
CASSLAGGMNTEAFF
TGTGCCAGCAGCTTGGCTGGGGGCATGAACACTGAAGCTTTCTTT
>TRBV18|.|TRBJ1-1|TRBD1
CASSPPSGQGNRNAEAFF
TGTGCCAGCTCACCACCCTCCGGACAGGGTAACCGGAACGCTGAAGCTTTCTTT
>TRBV5-4|.|TRBJ2-7|TRBD2
CASSSRLAANYEQYF
TGTGCCAGCAGCTCAAGACTAGCGGCAAACTACGAGCAGTACTTC
>TRBV20-1|.|TRBJ1-2|TRBD1
CSAGDSGYTF
TGCAGTGCTGGGGACAGCGGCTACACCTTC
>TRBV5-1|.|TRBJ2-5|.
CASSLAGIETQYF
TGCGCCAGCAGCTTGGCGGGGATTGAGACCCAGTACTTC
>TRBV4-1|few|TRBJ2-2|.
CASSQALLRGPGELFF
TGCGCCAGCAGCCAAGCGTTACTCCGGGGACCCGGGGAGCTGTTTTTT
>TRBV18|.|TRBJ2-7|.
CASSPSDFGPEQYF
TGTGCCAGCTCACCAAGCGATTTCGGTCCCGAGCAGTACTTC
>TRBV6-6|.|TRBJ2-7|TRBD2
CASSQRSGGAVEQYF
TGTGCCAGCAGCCAAAGGTCCGGGGGGGCCGTCGAGCAGTACTTC
>TRBV7-9|.|TRBJ2-3|.
CASSRNSGSTDTQYF
TGTGCCAGCAGCCGTAATAGCGGAAGCACAGATACGCAGTATTTT
>TRBV5-1|.|TRBJ2-3|TRBD1
CASSSGTVYTDTQYF
TGCGCCAGCAGCTCCGGGACAGTCTATACAGATACGCAGTATTTT
>TRBV5-1|many|TRBJ2-3|.
CASSLDTDTQYF
TGCGCCAGCAGCTTGGACACAGATACGCAGTATTTT
>TRBV11-2|.|TRBJ2-1|TRBD2
CASRPSGASDEQFF
TGTGCCAGCAGGCCTAGCGGGGCTTCGGATGAGCAGTTCTTC